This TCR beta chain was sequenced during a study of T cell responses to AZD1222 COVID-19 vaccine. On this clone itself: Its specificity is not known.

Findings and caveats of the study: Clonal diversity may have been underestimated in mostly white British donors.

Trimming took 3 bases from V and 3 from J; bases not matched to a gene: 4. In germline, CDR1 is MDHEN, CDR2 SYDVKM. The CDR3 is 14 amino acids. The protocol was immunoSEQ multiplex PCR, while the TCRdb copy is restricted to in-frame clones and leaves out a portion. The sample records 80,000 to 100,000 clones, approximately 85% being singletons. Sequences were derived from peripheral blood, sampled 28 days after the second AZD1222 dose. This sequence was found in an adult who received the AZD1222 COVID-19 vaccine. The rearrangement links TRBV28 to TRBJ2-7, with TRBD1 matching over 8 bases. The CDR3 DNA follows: TGTGCCAGCAGTTTGGCAGGGGGCGGCTACGAGCAGTACTTC. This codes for CASSLAGGGYEQYF.